Sequencing of this TCR beta chain was carried out in a study of spatial heterogeneity in lung cancer (dated by TCRdb to the late 2010s). Background for the entire study: More beta-chain than alpha-chain transcripts were consistently detected, likely reflecting higher beta-chain transcript abundance. In tumor regions, TCR transcript counts showed a strong correlation with a T cell transcriptional module score from matched bulk RNA-seq. In the raw uncorrected reads, each unique combination of TCR and UMI appeared more than ten times on average. TCR alpha and beta repertoires were quantitatively compared across multiple tumor regions, matched nontumor lung and blood in non-small cell lung cancer. Nonsynonymous mutation counts, determined by whole-exome sequencing of tumor tissue, were related to features of the TCR repertoire. At surgery, roughly 220 tumor regions, roughly 63 matched nontumor lung samples and 56 PBMC samples were TCR-sequenced for both alpha and beta chains. Beyond this particular receptor, the publication reports: Additional single-cell paired TCR alpha and beta sequencing was considered necessary to confirm, at a functional level, the hypothesis that regional TCRs recognize regional mutations. Counts of ubiquitous and regional expanded TCRs were found to correlate with counts of ubiquitous and regional nonsynonymous mutations, respectively. Estimated TCR-seq coverage of tumor T cells was only around 7.2% for alpha chains and approximately 12% for beta chains. The tumor nonsynonymous mutation count correlated with the number of expanded intratumoral alpha and beta TCRs.

The library came from 5' RACE. TCRdb records NextSeq 500 as the sequencer. The TCR library protocol attached a unique molecular identifier to each TCR cDNA molecule to allow correction of PCR and sequencing errors. The original pipeline was this. TCR identification, UMI-based error correction and CDR3 extraction were all carried out with Decombinator tools. Expanded TCRs were defined as those above a frequency of 2 per 1,000, corresponding to the top 1% of the tumor frequency distribution. Expanded tumor TCRs statistically deemed absent (corrected P<0.05) from at least one tumor region were classed as regional, and all other expanded tumor TCRs were classed as ubiquitous. Renyi diversity was computed with the R vegan package after each repertoire had been subsampled 100 times to 5,000 TCRs. To build CDR3 similarity networks, amino acid triplet string-kernel similarity was used, and CDR3s were connected when their pairwise similarity was above 0.82. TCRdb handled the public reads itself, with Q25 trimming in fastp and clone calling in MiXCR, and kept productive beta chains. Duplicate CDR3 protein sequences are folded into a single record with the most common DNA and genes. TCRdb's processing, not the study's, gives the V and J calls here. In all, the sample holds 10,000 or so distinct CDR3 sequences, and 7.5% to 9.5% of those were seen once. The ten largest make up about 20% of the sample.

V and J are truncated by 0 bases and 0 bases respectively, leaving an intervening sequence of 6 bases. The CDR3, cysteine through phenylalanine, is 14 amino acids long. Solely the CDR3 DNA is kept, with 42 bases framed from the first base. As encoded in the germline V gene, CDR1 is SGHTA while CDR2 is FQGNSA. In regard to this clonotype: The clone's antigen remains unknown. Base qualities are not provided; no much larger clone lies one nucleotide away.

Read against the paper, the sample's time point label means: sample taken at primary tumor resection. Samples were obtained from around 72 patients with early-stage, untreated non-small cell lung cancer from the lung TRACERx cohort. Whole RNA extracted from tumor and nontumor lung tissue, or from cryopreserved PBMC samples, was used for TCR sequencing without cell sorting. Patients were selected for TCR sequencing only if sufficient RNA was available from at least two tumor regions. Before being selected, tumor and adjacent nontumor lung specimens were reviewed by a lung pathologist. The material sequenced was lung tumor tissue, taken at surgery. This sequence originates from a male donor with early-stage non-small cell lung cancer. Rearrangement joined TRBV7-2 to TRBJ2-7; no D gene is confidently identified. The CDR3 loop reads CASSLAGSSYEQYF. The nucleotide sequence reads TGTGCCAGCAGCTTAGCGGGCAGCTCCTACGAGCAGTACTTC.